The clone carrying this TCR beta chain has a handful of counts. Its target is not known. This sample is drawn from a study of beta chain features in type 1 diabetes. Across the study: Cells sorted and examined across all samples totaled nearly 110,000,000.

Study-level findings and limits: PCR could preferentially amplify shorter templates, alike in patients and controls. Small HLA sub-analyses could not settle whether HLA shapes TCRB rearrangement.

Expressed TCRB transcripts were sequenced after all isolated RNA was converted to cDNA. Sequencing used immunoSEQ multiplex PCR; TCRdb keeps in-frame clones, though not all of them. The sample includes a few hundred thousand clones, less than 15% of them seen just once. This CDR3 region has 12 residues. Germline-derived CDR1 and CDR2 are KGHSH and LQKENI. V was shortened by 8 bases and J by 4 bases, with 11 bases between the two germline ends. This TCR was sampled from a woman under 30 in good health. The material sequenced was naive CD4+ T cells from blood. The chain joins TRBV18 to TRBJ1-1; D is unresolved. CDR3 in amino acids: CASAPTTTEAFF. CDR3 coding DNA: TGTGCCAGCGCCCCGACAACCACTGAAGCTTTCTTT.